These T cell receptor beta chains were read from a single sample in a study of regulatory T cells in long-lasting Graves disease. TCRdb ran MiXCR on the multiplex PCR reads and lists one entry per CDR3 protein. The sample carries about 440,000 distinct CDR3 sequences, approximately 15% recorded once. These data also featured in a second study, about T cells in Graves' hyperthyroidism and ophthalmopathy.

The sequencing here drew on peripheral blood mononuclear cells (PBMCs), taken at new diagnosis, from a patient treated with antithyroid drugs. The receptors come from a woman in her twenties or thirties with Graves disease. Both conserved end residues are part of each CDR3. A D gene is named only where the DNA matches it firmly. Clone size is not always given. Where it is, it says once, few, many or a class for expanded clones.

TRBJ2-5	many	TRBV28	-	TGTGCCAGCAGTTTATCCCTGAGGGAGACCCAGTACTTC	CASSLSLRETQYF
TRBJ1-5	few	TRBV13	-	TGTGCCAGCAGCTTAGGAAGGACAAGCCAGCCCCAGCATTTT	CASSLGRTSQPQHF
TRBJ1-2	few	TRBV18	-	TGTGCCAGCTCACCACTTGACACAACGGTGGGGAATGGCTACACCTTC	CASSPLDTTVGNGYTF
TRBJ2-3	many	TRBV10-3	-	TGTGCCATCGGGGAACAGGGAGATACGCAGTATTTT	CAIGEQGDTQYF
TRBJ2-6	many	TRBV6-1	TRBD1	TGTGCCAGCAGGGGGACAGGGTCTGGGGCCAACGTCCTGACTTTC	CASRGTGSGANVLTF
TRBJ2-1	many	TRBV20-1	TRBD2	TGCAGTGCTAGAGGACTAGCGGGAGACAATGAGCAGTTCTTC	CSARGLAGDNEQFF
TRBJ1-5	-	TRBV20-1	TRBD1	TGCAGTGCCTACCCTGGACAGGGCAATCAGCCCCAGCATTTT	CSAYPGQGNQPQHF
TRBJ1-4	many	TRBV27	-	TGTGCCAGCAGTTCGAGGACAACTAATGAAAAACTGTTTTTT	CASSSRTTNEKLFF
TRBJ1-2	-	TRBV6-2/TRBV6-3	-	TGTGCCAGCACCCAAGGAACAGGGCTAGCAGGGAACCAAGCCCAATATGGCTGCACCTTC	CASTQGTGLAGNQAQYGCTF
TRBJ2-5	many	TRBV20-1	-	TGCAGTGCCGAAATCGGGGGGCCAGAGACCCAGTACTTC	CSAEIGGPETQYF
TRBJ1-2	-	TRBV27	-	TGTGCCAGCGGCCAGGGAGATACTAACTATGGCTACACCTTC	CASGQGDTNYGYTF
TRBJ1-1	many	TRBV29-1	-	TGCAGCGTTGAAGACAGGGCCACTGAAGCTTTCTTT	CSVEDRATEAFF
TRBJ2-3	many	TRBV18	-	TGTGCCAGCTCACCGGTGGGGGGACCAGATACGCAGTATTTT	CASSPVGGPDTQYF
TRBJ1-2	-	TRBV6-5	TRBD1	TGTGCCAGCAGTTACCGCGGACAGGGAACAGGGGGGGACTATGGCTACACCTTC	CASSYRGQGTGGDYGYTF
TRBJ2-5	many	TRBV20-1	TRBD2	TGCAGTGCTAGAATAAGACTAGCGGGAGGAGAGACCCAGTACTTC	CSARIRLAGGETQYF
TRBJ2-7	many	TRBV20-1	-	TGCAGTGCTAGAGAAGAAACCTACGAGCAGTACTTC	CSAREETYEQYF
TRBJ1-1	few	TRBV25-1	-	TGTGCCAGCAGTGAATTCCGGGGGTTGAACACTGAAGCTTTCTTT	CASSEFRGLNTEAFF
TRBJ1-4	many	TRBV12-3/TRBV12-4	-	TGTGCCAGCAGTCCCGGGAGCTTTAATGAAAAACTGTTTTTT	CASSPGSFNEKLFF
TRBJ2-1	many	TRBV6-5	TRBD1	TGTGCCAGCAGTTACCACCCTCCCGGGACAGGGGCCTCCTACAATGAGCAGTTCTTC	CASSYHPPGTGASYNEQFF
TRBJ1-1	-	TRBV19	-	TGTGCCAGTAGTATTTCCGGGGGGCCCAACACTGAAGCTTTCTTT	CASSISGGPNTEAFF
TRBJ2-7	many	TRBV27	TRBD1	TGTGCCAGCAGTTTATGGGCAACAGGGGCGCCCTACGAGCAGTACTTC	CASSLWATGAPYEQYF
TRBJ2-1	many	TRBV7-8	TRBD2	TGTGCCAGCACCCTACTAGCGAGCTCCTACAATGAGCAGTTCTTC	CASTLLASSYNEQFF
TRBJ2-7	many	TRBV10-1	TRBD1	TGCGCCAGGGGTGTCGGGACAGGGAACGAGCAGTACTTC	CARGVGTGNEQYF
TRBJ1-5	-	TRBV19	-	TGTGCCAGTAGTATCGATTTTGCAGGGGCGAGCAGTCAGCCCCAGCATTTT	CASSIDFAGASSQPQHF
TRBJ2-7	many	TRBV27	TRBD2	TGTGCCAGCAGCCCCGGGGGGTATGCCTACGAGCAGTACTTC	CASSPGGYAYEQYF
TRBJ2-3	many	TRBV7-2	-	TGTGCCAGCAGCGACCGCACAGATACGCAGTATTTT	CASSDRTDTQYF
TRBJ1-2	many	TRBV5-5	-	TGTGCCAGCAGCCTCGACAGTAACTATGGCTACACCTTC	CASSLDSNYGYTF
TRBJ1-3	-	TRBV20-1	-	TGCAGTGCCGGCCCAGGGGTCTCTGGAAACACCATATATTTT	CSAGPGVSGNTIYF
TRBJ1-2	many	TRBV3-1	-	TGTGCCAGCAGCGTCACACCCGACGAGGGCTATGGCTACACCTTC	CASSVTPDEGYGYTF
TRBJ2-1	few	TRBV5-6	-	TGTGCCAGCAACCCTATGGGACGTTCCTCCTACAATGAGCAGTTCTTC	CASNPMGRSSYNEQFF
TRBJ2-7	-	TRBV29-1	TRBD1	TGCAGCGTTGAAAGAGGGGGCGATGAGCAGTACTTC	CSVERGGDEQYF
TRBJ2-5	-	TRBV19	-	TGTGCCAGTAGTATAAGCAGGGACGAAGAGACCCAGTACTTC	CASSISRDEETQYF
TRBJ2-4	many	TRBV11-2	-	TGTGCCAGCAGCTTGCGGATTGTATCGGGCCGGTCCCCCATTAGGTACTTC	CASSLRIVSGRSPIRYF
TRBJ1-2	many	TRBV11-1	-	TGTGCCAGCAGCTCCAGTTCCGGGGGAAACTATGGCTACACCTTC	CASSSSSGGNYGYTF
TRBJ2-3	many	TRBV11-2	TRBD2	TGTGCCAGCAGCTTAATGGCGGGAGGGCCCGCAGATACGCAGTATTTT	CASSLMAGGPADTQYF
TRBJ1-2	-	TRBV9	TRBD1	TGTGCCAGCAGCGTCGACAGGGTCGCGAGGGGGGGCTACACCTTC	CASSVDRVARGGYTF
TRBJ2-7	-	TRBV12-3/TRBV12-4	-	TGTGCCAGCAGTGGCCACTCGGGAGACGAGCAGTACTTC	CASSGHSGDEQYF
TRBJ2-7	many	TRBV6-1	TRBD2	TGTGCCAGCAGTGACGGCGGGGGTCCCTACGAGCAGTACTTC	CASSDGGGPYEQYF